A single sample is the source of the 24 T cell receptor beta chains below, sequenced in a study of blood T cell repertoires in COVID-19 (dated by TCRdb to 2018 to 2020). The library came from the immunoSEQ multiplex PCR assay. The clones in this table, taken by TCRdb from immuneACCESS, are in-frame only. Not every clone is retained; where verified, under half of the shortfall comes from an unresolved V gene, and the cause of the rest is unknown. Counted in this sample were over 250,000 clones; over 75% of them appeared once. Of the sample, about an eighth is held by the ten largest clones. Material for sequencing was peripheral blood. These receptors were collected from a human donor in a cohort sampled during active COVID-19.

Turning to this clone: The sample carries other DNA sequences with the same CDR3. The rearrangement links TRBV28 to TRBJ1-3; the D is unclear. The CDR3 totals 14 residues. V gave up 3 bases and J gave up 0 bases, with 6 bases separating them. Germline V gene sequence: CDR1 MDHEN, CDR2 SYDVKM. CDR3: CASSFEVSGNTIYF. CDR3 DNA: TGTGCCAGCAGTTTCGAGGTCTCTGGAAACACCATATATTTT.

This clone occurred a few times. The rearrangement joins TRBV11-2 to TRBJ2-2; the D is unclear. The CDR3 has 14 amino acids. V was clipped by 6 bases and J by 0 bases, with 8 bases between them. CDR1 SGHAT and CDR2 FQNNGV come from the germline V gene. CDR3 in DNA: TGTGCCAGCAGACAGCAAACGAACACCGGGGAGCTGTTTTTT. Its protein is CASRQQTNTGELFF.

The genes are TRBV28 and TRBJ2-7, with 7 bases lining up with TRBD2. In germline, CDR1 is MDHEN, CDR2 SYDVKM. Trimming at V came to 8 bases and at J to 2 bases, leaving 9 bases not matched to a gene. The length of the CDR3 is 14 residues. The DNA for the CDR3 is TGTGCCAGCCGCTACCGGGACTACCCCTACGAGCAGTACTTC. Its protein is CASRYRDYPYEQYF.

The chain joins TRBV11-2 to TRBJ1-2; D remains ambiguous. V lost 2 bases, J lost 4 bases, and 17 bases lay in between. The germline V gene has CDR1 SGHAT and CDR2 FQNNGV. The CDR3 totals 16 residues. The CDR3 spells CASSLSHLGDTYGYTF. The CDR3 DNA is TGTGCCAGCAGCTTAAGTCATCTCGGAGATACCTATGGCTACACCTTC. Full variable domain (rest looked up from reference TRBV11-2 and TRBJ1-2): EAGVAQSPRYKIIEKRQSVAFWCNPISGHATLYWYQQILGQGPKLLIQFQNNGVVDDSQLPKDRFSAERLKGVDSTLKIQPAKLEDSAVYLCASSLSHLGDTYGYTFGSGTRLTVV.

The rearrangement uses TRBV9 and TRBJ2-7; possible D gene TRBD2, 5 bases. The V end was cut by 0 bases, the J end by 3 bases, with 7 bases between. The CDR3 sequence is 13 residues long. CDR1 is SGDLS, CDR2 YYNGEE, per germline. The CDR3 protein is CASSVDDYYEQYF. In nucleotides, the CDR3 is TGTGCCAGCAGCGTAGATGACTACTACGAGCAGTACTTC.

The CDR3 loop is CASSQFSEQYF. The CDR3 DNA reads as TGTGCCAGCAGCCAGTTCAGCGAGCAGTACTTC. The chain combines TRBV6-5 with TRBJ2-7, with D hard to call. The V end was cut by 6 bases, the J end by 6 bases, with 9 bases between. The CDR3 is made up of 11 amino acids. Germline CDR1 reads MNHEY; CDR2 reads SVGAGI.

The chain joins TRBV29-1 to TRBJ2-7, with 9 bases that match TRBD1. Trimming took 3 bases from V and 5 from J; bases not matched to a gene: 2. This CDR3 has 12 residues. Germline V CDR1 and CDR2: SQVTM, ANQGSEA. The CDR3 loop reads CSVDGQGNEQYF. The CDR3 DNA is TGCAGCGTTGACGGACAGGGGAACGAGCAGTACTTC.

The chain recombines TRBV18 with TRBJ1-6; TRBD1 agrees at 7 bases. The CDR3 runs to 17 residues. Per germline, CDR1 KGHSH and CDR2 LQKENI. The trim removed 3 bases at V and 5 bases at J, leaving 10 bases unmatched. CDR3 nucleotides: TGTGCCAGCTCACCGGTCAGCCAGGGGGTGGATAATTCACCCCTCCACTTT. Translated, it gives CASSPVSQGVDNSPLHF.

The CDR3 protein is CASSLNSAEQFF. The CDR3 DNA reads as TGTGCCAGCAGCTTAAACTCCGCCGAGCAGTTCTTC. The chain carries TRBV7-8 and TRBJ2-1; D call uncertain. The CDR3 extends over 12 amino acids. Germline values: CDR1 SGHVS, CDR2 FQNEAQ. V lost 2 bases, J lost 10 bases, and 9 bases lay in between.

This clone was detected only once. V is TRBV12-2 and J is TRBJ2-5; the D call TRBD2 from the table was never checked on the DNA. TRBV12-2 is a documented pseudogene. This CDR3 region has 17 residues. This CDR3 is CASRPRFYHRGGETQYF. For the CDR3, the DNA is TGTGCAAGTCGACCGAGATTCTATCATAGGGGAGGAGAGACCCAGTACTTC.

A single count supports this clone. V and J are TRBV12-3 or TRBV12-4 and TRBJ2-3; no definite D call. This CDR3 region has 13 residues. Trimming removed 6 bases at V and 1 base at J, with 8 bases between. The CDR3 is CASRAYGTDTQYF. The CDR3, as DNA: TGTGCCAGCAGAGCTTACGGCACAGATACGCAGTATTTT.

CDR3 protein: CASSSSGGLGNTIYF. CDR3 nucleotide sequence: TGTGCCAGCAGTTCCTCGGGGGGGCTCGGAAACACCATATATTTT. V is TRBV28 and J is TRBJ1-3, with D tentatively TRBD1 (6 bases). Germline CDR1 and CDR2: MDHEN and SYDVKM. Trimming removed 4 bases from V and 4 bases from J, with 14 bases in between. The CDR3 loop spans 15 amino acids.

The chain combines TRBV6-5 with TRBJ1-4, with 11 bases matching TRBD1. The CDR3 has 15 amino acids. CDR1 and CDR2 (germline): MNHEY, SVGAGI. V lost 6 bases and J lost 8; bases outside the gene matches: 8. Here the CDR3 reads CASRGQGAIREKLFF. The CDR3 nucleotides are TGTGCCAGCAGAGGACAGGGGGCGATAAGGGAAAAACTGTTTTTT.

This chain connects TRBV7-6 to TRBJ2-3, with 12 bases fitting TRBD2. Germline V gene lookup returns CDR1 SGHVS and CDR2 FNYEAQ. CDR3 length equals 18 residues. V shed 1 base and J 4 bases; nucleotides not matched to a gene: 9. CDR3 bases: TGTGCCAGCAGCTTAGGAGCCCTTCTAGCGGGAGGGGCAGATACGCAGTATTTT. Its protein product is CASSLGALLAGGADTQYF.

The V and J genes are TRBV5-6 and TRBJ1-1; no clear D. The ends were cut back, 4 bases at V and 5 bases at J, with 15 bases in the middle. CDR1 SGHDT and CDR2 YYEEEE come from the germline V gene. The CDR3 is 14 amino acids. CDR3: CASSNLEVRTEAFF. CDR3 nucleotide sequence: TGTGCCAGCAGCAACCTCGAGGTTCGGACTGAAGCTTTCTTT.

This clone has a handful of counts. V gene TRBV6-5 combines with J gene TRBJ1-2, with D tentatively TRBD1 (5 bases). Trimming shortened V by 6 bases and J by 2 bases, and 7 bases separated the two germline ends. The CDR3 runs 12 residues. Germline V gene lookup returns CDR1 MNHEY and CDR2 SVGAGI. The CDR3 loop is CASRPGNYGYTF. The CDR3 region has the DNA TGTGCCAGCAGGCCAGGGAACTATGGCTACACCTTC.

This clone was observed once. This chain uses TRBV19 with TRBJ1-6; 8 bases are shared with TRBD1. The CDR3 loop spans 14 amino acids. After removal of 8 bases from V and 9 bases from J, the junction contained 9 bases not matched to a gene. Per germline, CDR1 LNHDA and CDR2 SQIVND (reference sequence). The CDR3 region is CASLDRGLGSPLHF. In DNA, the CDR3 is TGTGCCAGTCTCGACAGGGGCTTGGGTTCACCCCTCCACTTT.

The gene calls are TRBV6-1 and TRBJ2-1, with TRBD2 identical over 11 bases. Trimming removed 3 bases from V and 12 bases from J; junction bases left unmatched: 7. Germline values: CDR1 MNHNS, CDR2 SASEGT. CDR3 length: 14 residues. CDR3 coding DNA: TGTGCCAGCAGTGAGTTAGCGGGAGGGTCAGCGCAGTTCTTC. It codes for CASSELAGGSAQFF.

This chain joins TRBV21-1 and TRBJ2-3; TRBD1 reflects the table's D call only, with no check against the DNA. TRBV21-1 is marked as a pseudogene. The CDR3 covers 16 residues. In nucleotides, the CDR3 is TGTGCCAGCAGCAAAGAGATGGGCTACGGCACAGATACGCAGTATTTT. It encodes CASSKEMGYGTDTQYF.

V and J are TRBV6-5 and TRBJ1-1; D is possibly TRBD1 (6 bases). V was pared by 5 bases and J by 5 bases, with 15 bases between. Germline V gene lookup returns CDR1 MNHEY and CDR2 SVGAGI. CDR3 length equals 14 residues. Here the CDR3 reads CASSNRQDRTEAFF. The CDR3 DNA sequence: TGTGCCAGCAGTAACAGACAGGATCGGACTGAAGCTTTCTTT.

The V call is TRBV2, the J call TRBJ2-7, with TRBD1 matching 7 bases. The CDR3 loop spans 14 amino acids. V lost 6 bases to trimming and J lost 2 bases; unmatched junction nucleotides: 7. Germline V gene lookup returns CDR1 SNHLY and CDR2 FYNNEI. The CDR3 nucleotides are TGTGCCAGCAGCCTAGGGGGCGCTCCCTACGAGCAGTACTTC. Protein product: CASSLGGAPYEQYF.

This clone was observed a few times. The rearrangement links TRBV18 to TRBJ1-3, with a tentative D call TRBD1 (6 bases). The CDR3 runs to 14 residues. Trimming took 6 bases from V and 5 from J, leaving 14 bases between them. CDR1 and CDR2 from the germline V gene are KGHSH and LQKENI. CDR3 loop: CASSPAQGRNTIYF. CDR3 in DNA: TGTGCCAGCTCCCCCGCACAGGGCAGAAACACCATATATTTT.

This clone turned up a few times. V and J are TRBV3-1 (or the pseudogene TRBV3-2) and TRBJ1-2; TRBD1 matches 8 bases. This CDR3 contains 14 residues. The V gene end was trimmed by 2 bases and the J gene end by 5 bases; junction bases not matched to a gene: 4. CDR1 LGHDT and CDR2 YNNKEL come from the germline V gene (reference sequence). CDR3 region: CASSQPGGFYGYTF. In DNA, the CDR3 is TGTGCCAGCAGCCAACCAGGGGGCTTTTATGGCTACACCTTC.

This clone was observed a single time. V gene TRBV19 combines with J gene TRBJ2-3, with 7 bases aligning to TRBD1. The length of the CDR3 is 16 residues. J gave up 0 bases and V 3 bases, and 6 bases lay outside the gene matches. Germline CDR1 LNHDA, CDR2 SQIVND (reference sequence). CDR3: CASSIRTGASTDTQYF. The CDR3 nucleotides read TGTGCCAGTAGTATCCGGACAGGAGCTAGCACAGATACGCAGTATTTT.